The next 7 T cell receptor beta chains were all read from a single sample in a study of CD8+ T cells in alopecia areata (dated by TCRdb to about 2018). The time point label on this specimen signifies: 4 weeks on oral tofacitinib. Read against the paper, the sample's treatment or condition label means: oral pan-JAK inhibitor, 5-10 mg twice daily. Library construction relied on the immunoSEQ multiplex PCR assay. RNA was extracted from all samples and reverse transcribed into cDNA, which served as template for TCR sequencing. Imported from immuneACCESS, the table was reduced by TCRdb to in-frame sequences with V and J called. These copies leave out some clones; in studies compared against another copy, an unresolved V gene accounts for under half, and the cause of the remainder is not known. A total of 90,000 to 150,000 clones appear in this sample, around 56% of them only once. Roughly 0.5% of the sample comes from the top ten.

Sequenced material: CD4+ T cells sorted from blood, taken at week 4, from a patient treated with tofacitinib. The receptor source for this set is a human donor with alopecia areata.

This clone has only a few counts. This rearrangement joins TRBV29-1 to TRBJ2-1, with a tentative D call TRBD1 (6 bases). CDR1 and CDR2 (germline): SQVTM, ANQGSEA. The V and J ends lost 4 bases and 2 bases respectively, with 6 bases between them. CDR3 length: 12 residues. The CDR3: CSVGDTYNEQFF. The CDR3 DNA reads TGCAGCGTTGGGGACACCTACAATGAGCAGTTCTTC.

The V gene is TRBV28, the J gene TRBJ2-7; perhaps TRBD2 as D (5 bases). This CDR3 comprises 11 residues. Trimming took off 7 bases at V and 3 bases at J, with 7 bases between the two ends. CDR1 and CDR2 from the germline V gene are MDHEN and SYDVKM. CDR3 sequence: CASNEGYEQYF. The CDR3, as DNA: TGTGCCAGCAATGAGGGCTACGAGCAGTACTTC.

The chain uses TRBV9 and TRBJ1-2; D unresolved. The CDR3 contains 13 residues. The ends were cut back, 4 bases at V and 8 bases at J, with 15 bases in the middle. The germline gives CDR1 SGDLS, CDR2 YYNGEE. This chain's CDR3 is CASSSLGGWGYTF. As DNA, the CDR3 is TGTGCCAGCAGCTCCTTAGGCGGGTGGGGCTACACCTTC.

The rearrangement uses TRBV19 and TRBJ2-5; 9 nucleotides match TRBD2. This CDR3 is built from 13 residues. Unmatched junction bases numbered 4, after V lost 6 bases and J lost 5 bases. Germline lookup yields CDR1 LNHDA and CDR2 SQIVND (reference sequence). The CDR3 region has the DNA TGTGCCAGTAGGAGAGGACTAGCGGAGACCCAGTACTTC. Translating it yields CASRRGLAETQYF.

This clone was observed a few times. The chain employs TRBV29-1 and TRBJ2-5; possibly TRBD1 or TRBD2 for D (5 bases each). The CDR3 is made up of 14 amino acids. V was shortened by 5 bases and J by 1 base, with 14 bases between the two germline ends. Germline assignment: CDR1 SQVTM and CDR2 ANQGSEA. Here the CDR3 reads CSVKGLAIQETQYF. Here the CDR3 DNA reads TGCAGCGTTAAGGGGCTAGCCATCCAAGAGACCCAGTACTTC.

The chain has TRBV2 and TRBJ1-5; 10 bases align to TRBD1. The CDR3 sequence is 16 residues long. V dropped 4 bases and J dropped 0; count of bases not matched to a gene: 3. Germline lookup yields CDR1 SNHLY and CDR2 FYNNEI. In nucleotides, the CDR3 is TGTGCCAGCAGTGGGGGGACAGGGGTTAGCAATCAGCCCCAGCATTTT. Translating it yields CASSGGTGVSNQPQHF.

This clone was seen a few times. The DNA of the CDR3 is TGTGCCAGCAGCTCATTATTAGTTATGAAGAAACTGTTTTTT. It yields the protein CASSSLLVMKKLFF. The V gene is TRBV13, the J gene TRBJ1-4; the D is unclear. Between the trimmed V and J ends, which lost 4 bases and 11 bases, there was a span of 17 bases. The length of the CDR3 is 14 residues. Germline V gives CDR1 PRHDT, CDR2 FYEKMQ (reference sequence).